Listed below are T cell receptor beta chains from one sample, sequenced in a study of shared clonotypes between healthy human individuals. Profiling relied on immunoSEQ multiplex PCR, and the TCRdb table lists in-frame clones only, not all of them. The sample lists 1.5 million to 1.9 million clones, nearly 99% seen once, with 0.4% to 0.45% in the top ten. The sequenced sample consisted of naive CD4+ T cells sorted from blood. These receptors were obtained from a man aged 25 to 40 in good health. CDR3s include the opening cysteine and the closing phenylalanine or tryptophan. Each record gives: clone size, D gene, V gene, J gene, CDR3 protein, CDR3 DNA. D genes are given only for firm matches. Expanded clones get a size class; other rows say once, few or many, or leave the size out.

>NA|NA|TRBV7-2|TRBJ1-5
CASSLGSQQPQHF
TGTGCCAGCAGCTTGGGGTCTCAACAGCCCCAGCATTTT
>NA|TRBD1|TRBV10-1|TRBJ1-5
CASRKDRENQPQHF
TGCGCCAGCAGGAAGGACAGGGAGAATCAGCCCCAGCATTTT
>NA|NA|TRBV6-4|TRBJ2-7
CASSETFLDEQYF
TGTGCCAGCAGTGAGACCTTTTTGGACGAGCAGTACTTC
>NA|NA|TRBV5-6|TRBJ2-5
CASSLVGRETQYF
TGTGCCAGCAGCTTGGTAGGACGAGAGACCCAGTACTTC
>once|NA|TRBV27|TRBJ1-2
CASSNGRQGANYGYTF
TGTGCCAGCAGTAATGGACGGCAGGGAGCTAACTATGGCTACACCTTC
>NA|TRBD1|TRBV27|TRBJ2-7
CASSSPRGQVSSYEQYF
TGTGCCAGCAGTTCCCCTCGGGGACAGGTGAGCTCCTACGAGCAGTACTTC
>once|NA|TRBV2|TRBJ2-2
CASIADVGTGELFF
TGTGCCAGCATAGCCGACGTAGGGACCGGGGAGCTGTTTTTT
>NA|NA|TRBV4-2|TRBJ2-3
CASSQRLRGGGGASTDTQYF
TGTGCCAGCAGCCAACGCCTTCGGGGTGGGGGTGGCGCTTCCACAGATACGCAGTATTTT
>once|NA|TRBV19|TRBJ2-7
CASSIRLAVPGSEQYF
TGTGCCAGTAGTATCCGCCTAGCCGTCCCAGGTAGCGAGCAGTACTTC
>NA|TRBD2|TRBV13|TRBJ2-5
CASSLYTGLAVGRETQYF
TGTGCCAGCAGCTTATATACAGGACTAGCGGTTGGGCGAGAGACCCAGTACTTC
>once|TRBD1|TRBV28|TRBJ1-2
CASSLAGTGAGGYTF
TGTGCCAGCAGTTTAGCCGGGACAGGGGCTGGGGGCTACACCTTC
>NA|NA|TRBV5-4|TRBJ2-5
CASSLDPKSQYF
TGTGCCAGCAGCTTGGACCCTAAGTCCCAGTACTTC
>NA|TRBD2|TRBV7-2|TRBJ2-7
CASSLAREVSYEQYF
TGTGCCAGCAGCTTAGCACGGGAGGTCTCCTACGAGCAGTACTTC
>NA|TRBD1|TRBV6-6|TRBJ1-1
CASSQTDRGRAFF
TGTGCCAGCAGCCAGACCGACAGGGGTAGGGCTTTCTTT
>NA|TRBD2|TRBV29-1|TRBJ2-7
CSVSRGGGPGEQYF
TGCAGCGTTTCCCGCGGGGGGGGGCCCGGGGAGCAGTACTTC
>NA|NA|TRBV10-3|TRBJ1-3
CAISATQGSGNTIYF
TGTGCCATCAGTGCTACTCAGGGGAGCGGAAACACCATATATTTT
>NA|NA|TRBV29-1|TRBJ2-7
CSVVVPRAYEQYF
TGCAGCGTTGTGGTCCCCCGGGCCTACGAGCAGTACTTC